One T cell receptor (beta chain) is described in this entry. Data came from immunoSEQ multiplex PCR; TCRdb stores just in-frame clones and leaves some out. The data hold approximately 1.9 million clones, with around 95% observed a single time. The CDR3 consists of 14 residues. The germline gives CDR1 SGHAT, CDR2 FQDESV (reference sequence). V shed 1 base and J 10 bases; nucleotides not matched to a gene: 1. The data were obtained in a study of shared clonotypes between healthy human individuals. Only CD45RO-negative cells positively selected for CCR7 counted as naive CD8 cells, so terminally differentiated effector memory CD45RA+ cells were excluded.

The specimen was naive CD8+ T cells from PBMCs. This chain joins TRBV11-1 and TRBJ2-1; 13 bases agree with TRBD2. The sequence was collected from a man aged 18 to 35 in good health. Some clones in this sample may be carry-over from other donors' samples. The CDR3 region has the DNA TGTGCCAGCAGCTTAGTGGGACTAGCGGGGGAGCAGTTCTTC. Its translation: CASSLVGLAGEQFF.